The source of this T cell receptor beta chain is a study of blood T cell repertoires in COVID-19. This CDR3 has 15 amino acids. CDR1 and CDR2 (germline): LNHDA, SQIVND (reference sequence). V lost 1 base, J lost 2 bases, and 10 bases lay in between. Methods used by the authors: Amplification with reference gene primers provided the estimates of nucleated cell counts. Sequencing was performed with immunoSEQ multiplex PCR; in TCRdb, only in-frame clones are kept and a portion is missing. The V and J calls and clone size were taken over from that table, and D and trimming were inferred from the DNA. The profile covers 200,000 to 300,000 clones, with just over 85% appearing a single time and less than 2% taken by the ten largest.

The receptor was isolated from a man aged 40-50 years who had recovered from COVID-19. Sequencing input: PBMCs or T cells enriched from blood (not recorded which). J is TRBJ2-3 and V is TRBV19; D uncertain. The CDR3 reads CASSIVSAPTDTQYF. In DNA, the CDR3 is TGTGCCAGTAGTATAGTCAGTGCACCCACAGATACGCAGTATTTT.